The 13 T cell receptor beta chains presented below share a single source sample, sequenced in a study of T cell responses to AZD1222 COVID-19 vaccine (dated by TCRdb to the early 2020s). Receptors were amplified or captured by the immunoSEQ multiplex PCR assay. Entries here come from immuneACCESS through TCRdb and include only in-frame sequences with V and J called. Some clones fail to appear in such tables; in the studies checked, an unresolved V gene covers under half of the shortfall, and the cause of the remainder is unknown. This sample has more than 100,000 clones in its table, and more than 85% of those were observed once. Clones ranked in the top ten supply under 2% of the sample. The sample's time point label, decoded: about 28 days (+/-7) after the second vaccine dose. The sample was peripheral blood, taken 28 days after the second AZD1222 dose. The source is an adult who received the AZD1222 COVID-19 vaccine.

The chain employs TRBV7-2 and TRBJ2-3; D gene unclear. Germline values: CDR1 SGHTA, CDR2 FQGNSA. This CDR3 is 14 amino acids long. V lost 5 bases and J lost 6, with 15 bases in between. CDR3 DNA sequence: TGTGCCAGCAGCAACGGGCCGACCAGGGATACGCAGTATTTT. Encoded protein: CASSNGPTRDTQYF.

The gene calls are TRBV12-5 and TRBJ1-1, with D possibly being TRBD1 (6 bases). The CDR3 has 12 residues. V was pared by 5 bases and J by 5 bases, with 9 bases between. Germline V gene data show CDR1 as LGHNT and CDR2 as FRNRAP. This CDR3 is CASGLQGTEAFF. CDR3 DNA: TGTGCTAGTGGTCTCCAGGGGACTGAAGCTTTCTTT.

Only one count was recorded for this clone. This rearrangement joins TRBV18 to TRBJ2-7; no firm D call. The CDR3 length is 14 residues. Per the germline V gene, CDR1 is KGHSH and CDR2 is LQKENI. Trimming took off 0 bases at V and 2 bases at J, with 8 bases between the two ends. The CDR3 reads CASSPPSRTYEQYV. The CDR3 DNA reads TGTGCCAGCTCACCACCTAGCAGGACCTACGAGCAGTACGTC.

This clone has only one observation. CDR3: CATGRGGLDTQYF. CDR3 sequence (DNA): TGTGCCACCGGCCGAGGGGGCCTGGATACGCAGTATTTT. The chain couples TRBV12-3 or TRBV12-4 to TRBJ2-3; 7 nucleotides line up with TRBD1. This CDR3 has 13 residues. V lost 10 bases, J lost 6 bases, and 10 bases stayed unmatched.

V and J are TRBV9 and TRBJ2-7; D not certain. Trimming cost V 7 bases and J 1 base, with 12 bases left between them. The length of the CDR3 is 13 residues. Germline V gives CDR1 SGDLS, CDR2 YYNGEE. Here the CDR3 DNA reads TGTGCCAGCGAGCGTCCCAAGTCCTACGAGCAGTACGTC. Its protein product is CASERPKSYEQYV.

The chain carries TRBV14 and TRBJ2-7; D may match TRBD1 or TRBD2 (6 bases each). Germline CDR1 and CDR2: SGHDN and FVKESK. Trimming shortened V by 2 bases and J by 2 bases, and 7 bases separated the two germline ends. The CDR3 sequence is 13 residues long. The CDR3 region is CASSQRGAYEQYF. CDR3 nucleotide sequence: TGTGCCAGCAGCCAAAGGGGGGCCTACGAGCAGTACTTC.

The genes are TRBV2 and TRBJ1-2; D gene uncertain. There are 15 residues in the CDR3. Trimming took 8 bases from V and 5 from J, leaving 21 bases between them. Per germline, CDR1 SNHLY and CDR2 FYNNEI. CDR3 DNA: TGTGCCAGCCGGGCCCCGGAGGCCCTTAGGTATGGCTACACCTTC. This sequence encodes CASRAPEALRYGYTF.

The V gene is TRBV7-9, the J gene TRBJ1-1; a possible D gene is TRBD1 (5 bases). V lost 5 bases and J 4 bases, leaving 20 bases between the germline ends. This CDR3 spans 16 amino acids. Per germline, CDR1 SEHNR and CDR2 FQNEAQ (reference sequence). This chain's CDR3 is CASSTKPFYGATEAFF. The DNA of the CDR3 is TGTGCCAGCAGCACAAAACCCTTTTATGGGGCCACTGAAGCTTTCTTT.

V usage is TRBV7-2 and J usage is TRBJ1-3; 8 bases are a match to TRBD1. Germline V lookup: CDR1 SGHTA, CDR2 FQGNSA. This CDR3 has 16 amino acids. Trimming removed 4 bases from V and 4 bases from J; junction bases left unmatched: 9. DNA of the CDR3: TGTGCCAGCAGCTCAAGCAGGGGGCCCTTAGGAAACACCATATATTTT. This sequence encodes CASSSSRGPLGNTIYF.

This chain joins TRBV9 and TRBJ2-1; 7 bases are shared with TRBD2. V gave up 0 bases and J gave up 2 bases; unmatched junction bases: 5. Looked up from germline, CDR1 is SGDLS and CDR2 is YYNGEE. This CDR3 spans 16 amino acids. CDR3: CASSVGPGGPYNEQFF. The CDR3 nucleotides read TGTGCCAGCAGCGTAGGACCGGGAGGACCCTACAATGAGCAGTTCTTC.

This rearrangement joins TRBV7-2 to TRBJ2-1, with D perhaps matching TRBD1 or TRBD2 (5 bases each). The CDR3 contains 15 residues. Trimming shortened V by 1 base and J by 0 bases, and 7 bases separated the two germline ends. CDR1 is SGHTA and CDR2 is FQGNSA in the germline V gene. The CDR3 DNA sequence: TGTGCCAGCAGCTTAGGAGGGGTCTCCTACAATGAGCAGTTCTTC. Amino acid sequence: CASSLGGVSYNEQFF.

CDR3 coding DNA: TGTGCCAGCAGCGTAGCGGTTTCGGCAGGAAACTCTGGAAACACCATATATTTT. Protein product: CASSVAVSAGNSGNTIYF. V usage is TRBV9 and J usage is TRBJ1-3, with D unresolved. Per germline, CDR1 SGDLS and CDR2 YYNGEE. This CDR3 region has 18 residues. V was trimmed by 0 bases and J by 0 bases, leaving 16 bases between them.

The genes are TRBV9 and TRBJ1-5; D is undetermined. Germline values: CDR1 SGDLS, CDR2 YYNGEE. The CDR3 loop spans 14 amino acids. V dropped 4 bases and J dropped 5 bases, with 13 bases sitting between them. The CDR3 reads CASSPGRAHQPQHF. For the CDR3, the DNA is TGTGCCAGCAGCCCAGGTCGCGCTCATCAGCCCCAGCATTTT.